This TCR beta chain was sequenced in a study of T-cell memory formation after mild COVID-19 (dated by TCRdb to the early 2020s). In the study overall: TCR sequence clusters from the two donors were largely donor specific. Longitudinal TCRalpha and TCRbeta repertoire sequencing tracked T-cell clones expanding and contracting after mild COVID-19 in a couple of donors. The cohort was made up of two young adult volunteers, one female and one male, who were previously healthy. The paper's findings and limits, for the study overall: Only two mild cases were covered in the study, and larger cohorts including severe cases with pre-infection samples were considered necessary. The detection of some responding clones in pre-infection memory suggests that pre-existing cross-reactive memory T cells joined the SARS-CoV-2 response. Whether the second-wave clones peaking on day 37 were SARS-CoV-2 specific was not confirmed. Contracting CD4+ clones were found mainly in CM and EM memory subsets, while CD8+ clones were enriched in EMRA. From day 15 to 85, contracting clones showed balanced CD4/CD8 phenotypes, whereas a second wave of clones that expanded from day 15 to 37 leaned towards CD4+.

Sequenced using an Illumina NovaSeq 6000. Using 5'RACE with constant-segment primers, TCRalpha and TCRbeta cDNA libraries were constructed, with sample barcodes and unique molecular identifiers added in the process. Trizol reagent was used to extract RNA from every sample. Libraries were amplified in two PCR steps, with a second sample barcode and Illumina TruSeq adapters added in the second step. Libraries were sequenced on an Illumina NovaSeq with 2 x 150 bp paired-end reads. Turning to the authors' computational methods: Reads were demultiplexed and collapsed into UMI-guided consensus sequences with migec v1.2.7. Using mixcr v2.1.11, UMI consensuses were aligned to TRA and TRB V and J templates and then assembled into clonotypes. A clonotype was counted as expanded or contracted only if both edgeR and NoisET called the change significant, with noise models trained on biological replicates. For edgeR calls, the cutoffs were a false discovery rate-adjusted p below 0.01 and a log2 fold-change threshold of 1. PCA with hierarchical clustering of max-normalized trajectories of the 1000 most abundant clonotypes was used as exploratory dynamics analysis. Separately sequenced CD4+ and CD8+ repertoires were used to assign the CD4 or CD8 phenotype of responding clones. TCRdb reanalyzed the raw reads on its own, using fastp at Q25 for trimming and MiXCR for clone calling, and kept in-frame beta chains. Entries that share a CDR3 protein sequence are merged under the most common genes and DNA. In this record, the V and J calls reflect TCRdb's handling and not the investigators' own analysis. The sample table holds just over 200,000 distinct CDR3 sequences, of which just over 9.5% were seen once. The top ten constitute 3.5% to 4% of the sample.

Ficoll-Paque density gradient centrifugation was used to isolate PBMCs. Ends trimmed: V by 0 bases, J by 8 bases; bases unmatched to a gene: 2. The germline V gene provides CDR1 MNHEY and CDR2 SVGAGI. The CDR3 spans 15 residues, from the cysteine through the phenylalanine. CDR3 DNA only is kept here, 45 bases in frame from base 1. This clonotype has at least ten counts. The antigen it recognizes is unknown. Within one base of it there is no much larger clone, and no base qualities were kept. The sequence is built from TRBV6-5 and TRBJ2-1, with 12 junctional bases fitting TRBD2. The specimen sequenced was PBMCs or a T cell subset sorted from them (not recorded which). The TCR comes from a young man who had mild COVID-19 (a few samples of this study predate the infection). The sample titles of this study are shuffled in the database, so cell type and time point are left out; the donor was told from shared clones. The base sequence is TGTGCCAGCAGTTACTCGACTAGCGGGGGATATGAGCAGTTCTTC. The resulting protein is CASSYSTSGGYEQFF.